Presented here are 17 T cell receptor beta chains from one specimen sequenced in a study of blood T cell repertoires in COVID-19. Sequencing used immunoSEQ multiplex PCR; TCRdb keeps in-frame clones, though not all of them. The sample has about 260,000 clones, around 87% seen once. The sample was peripheral blood. These TCRs come from a woman in her forties or fifties with acute or convalescent COVID-19.

The chain links TRBV7-7 to TRBJ2-1, with a weak D call TRBD1 (5 bases). The CDR3 length is 18 residues. CDR1 is SSHAT, CDR2 FNYEAQ, per germline (reference sequence). Trimming took off 5 bases at V and 0 bases at J, with 20 bases between the two ends. The CDR3 here is CASSRHPQGLSSYNEQFF. Here the CDR3 DNA reads TGTGCCAGCAGCCGACATCCCCAGGGTCTAAGCTCCTACAATGAGCAGTTCTTC.

The V and J genes are TRBV6-5 and TRBJ1-1; D might be TRBD1 (5 bases). In germline, CDR1 is MNHEY, CDR2 SVGAGI. The CDR3 totals 14 residues. With 6 bases removed from V and 2 bases from J, the gap between germline ends came to 13 bases. The DNA of the CDR3 is TGTGCCAGCAGGGGTGACAGACTTAACACTGAAGCTTTCTTT. This encodes CASRGDRLNTEAFF.

The chain couples TRBV6-6 to TRBJ1-3, with D unresolved. The CDR3 has 15 amino acids. Trimming took 5 bases from V and 2 from J, leaving 13 bases between them. The germline gives CDR1 MNHNY, CDR2 SVGAGI (reference sequence). CDR3 residues: CASSLTEDAGNTIYF. CDR3 sequence (DNA): TGTGCCAGCAGTCTCACGGAGGACGCTGGAAACACCATATATTTT.

The rearrangement links TRBV4-1 to TRBJ2-2; tentatively, D is TRBD2 (5 bases). The V and J ends lost 3 bases and 4 bases respectively, with 18 bases between them. The CDR3 consists of 17 residues. CDR1 and CDR2 (germline): MGHRA, YSYEKL. As DNA, the CDR3 is TGCGCCAGCAGCCAGAAATGGACCGACCGGGGCACCGGGGAGCTGTTTTTT. Translating it yields CASSQKWTDRGTGELFF.

CDR3 amino acids: CASSQVAGGTYEQYF. Written as DNA, the CDR3 is TGTGCCAGCAGTCAAGTAGCGGGAGGAACCTACGAGCAGTACTTC. The V gene is TRBV27, the J gene TRBJ2-7, with 10 nucleotides matching TRBD2. The CDR3 length is 15 residues. CDR1 MNHEY and CDR2 SMNVEV come from the germline V gene (reference sequence). J lost 2 bases, V lost 5 bases, and 6 bases had no gene match.

The chain has TRBV29-1 and TRBJ1-2, with D possibly matching TRBD1 (5 bases). This CDR3 has 12 residues. The V and J ends lost 1 base and 8 bases respectively, with 11 bases between them. The V gene's germline CDR1 is SQVTM and CDR2 ANQGSEA. Here the CDR3 reads CSVEAGRGGYTF. In DNA form, the CDR3 reads TGCAGCGTTGAAGCCGGGAGGGGCGGCTACACCTTC.

V and J are TRBV18 and TRBJ2-5, with D possibly being TRBD1 (6 bases). V dropped 8 bases and J dropped 5 bases, with 18 bases sitting between them. This CDR3 region has 14 residues. Looked up from germline, CDR1 is KGHSH and CDR2 is LQKENI. The CDR3 loop is CASTLTGLTETQYF. Written as DNA, the CDR3 is TGTGCCAGCACTCTAACAGGGTTGACCGAGACCCAGTACTTC.

This clone occurred a few times. The V and J genes are TRBV2 and TRBJ1-6; 8 nucleotides line up with TRBD1. The V segment lost 3 bases and the J segment 13 bases; nucleotides outside the gene matches: 8. Germline V gives CDR1 SNHLY, CDR2 FYNNEI. The CDR3 length is 14 residues. The DNA of the CDR3 is TGTGCCAGCAGTGAGTCGACAGGGGCTTTTCCCCTCCACTTT. Translation: CASSESTGAFPLHF.

The chain carries TRBV28 and TRBJ2-6, with TRBD1 as a possible D gene (6 bases). The CDR3 has 15 amino acids. CDR1 MDHEN and CDR2 SYDVKM come from the germline V gene. Trimming stripped 5 bases from V and 2 bases from J, with 10 bases between. In nucleotides, the CDR3 is TGTGCCAGCAGTCAACAGGGTGCTGGGGCCAACGTCCTGACTTTC. It translates to CASSQQGAGANVLTF.

The chain uses TRBV2 and TRBJ1-6, with D hard to call. Germline CDR1 SNHLY, CDR2 FYNNEI. V was cut by 4 bases and J by 11 bases, with 9 bases left in between. CDR3 size: 12 residues. CDR3 nucleotide sequence: TGTGCCAGCAGTGCCGCAACTGCACCCCTCCACTTT. This translates into CASSAATAPLHF.

This clone was counted between two and nine times. This chain joins TRBV6-6 and TRBJ1-5; tentatively, D is TRBD1 (5 bases). Germline-derived CDR1 and CDR2 are MNHNY and SVGAGI (reference sequence). V gave up 0 bases and J gave up 6 bases, with 15 bases separating them. The CDR3 extends over 16 amino acids. DNA for the CDR3: TGTGCCAGCAGTTACTCCCGCAACAGGCTCGCTCAGCCCCAGCATTTT. This sequence encodes CASSYSRNRLAQPQHF.

The chain recombines TRBV4-2 with TRBJ1-2; D might be TRBD1 (6 bases). The CDR3 totals 17 residues. The germline CDR1 and CDR2 sequences are LGHNA and YNFKEQ. V shed 1 base and J shed 2 bases, with 17 bases lying between them. DNA for the CDR3: TGTGCCAGCAGCCAAGGCCCTCGAGCGGGACAAAACTATGGCTACACCTTC. Translated, it gives CASSQGPRAGQNYGYTF.

The V gene is TRBV11-3, the J gene TRBJ2-1, with 12 bases identical to TRBD2. Germline V lookup: CDR1 SGHNT, CDR2 YENEEA. Trimming at V came to 3 bases and at J to 8 bases, leaving 8 bases not matched to a gene. This CDR3 has 16 amino acids. CDR3 DNA sequence: TGTGCCAGCAGCTTTAACCTAGCGGGAGGGTGGGATGAGCAGTTCTTC. Residues: CASSFNLAGGWDEQFF.

As DNA, the CDR3 is TGTGCCAGCAGCCCAACAAACCGGGACACAAATTCACCCCTCCACTTT. Protein sequence: CASSPTNRDTNSPLHF. The chain links TRBV11-1 to TRBJ1-6, with TRBD1 as a possible D gene (6 bases). Deletions cut 5 bases from V and 7 bases from J, with 18 bases between. The V gene's germline CDR1 is SGHAT and CDR2 FQDESV (reference sequence). The CDR3 length is 16 residues.

The chain uses TRBV3-1 (or the pseudogene TRBV3-2) and TRBJ2-1; weak D call: TRBD2 (5 bases). Trimming left V 6 bases short and J 5 bases short, with 11 bases between. CDR3 size: 13 residues. The germline CDR1 and CDR2 sequences are LGHDT and YNNKEL (reference sequence). As DNA, the CDR3 is TGTGCCAGCAGTGTCCGGGAAAACAATGAGCAGTTCTTC. Translating it yields CASSVRENNEQFF.

This clone appeared once. CDR3 DNA: TGTGCCAGCAGCCCCCCTCGGGGAAGAGCTTTCTTT. Translating gives CASSPPRGRAFF. The gene calls are TRBV27 and TRBJ1-1, with D unclear. V gave up 6 bases and J gave up 10 bases, with 15 bases separating them. Germline V CDR1 and CDR2: MNHEY, SMNVEV (reference sequence). CDR3 length: 12 residues.

CDR3 nucleotides: TGTGCCAGCAGCCTAGCAGAAAGCACAGATACGCAGTATTTT. This encodes CASSLAESTDTQYF. The V call is TRBV28, the J call TRBJ2-3; the D gene is possibly TRBD2 (5 bases). The CDR3 has 14 residues. The V end lost 6 bases, the J end lost 0 bases, and 10 bases lay between the germline ends. Germline assignment: CDR1 MDHEN and CDR2 SYDVKM.